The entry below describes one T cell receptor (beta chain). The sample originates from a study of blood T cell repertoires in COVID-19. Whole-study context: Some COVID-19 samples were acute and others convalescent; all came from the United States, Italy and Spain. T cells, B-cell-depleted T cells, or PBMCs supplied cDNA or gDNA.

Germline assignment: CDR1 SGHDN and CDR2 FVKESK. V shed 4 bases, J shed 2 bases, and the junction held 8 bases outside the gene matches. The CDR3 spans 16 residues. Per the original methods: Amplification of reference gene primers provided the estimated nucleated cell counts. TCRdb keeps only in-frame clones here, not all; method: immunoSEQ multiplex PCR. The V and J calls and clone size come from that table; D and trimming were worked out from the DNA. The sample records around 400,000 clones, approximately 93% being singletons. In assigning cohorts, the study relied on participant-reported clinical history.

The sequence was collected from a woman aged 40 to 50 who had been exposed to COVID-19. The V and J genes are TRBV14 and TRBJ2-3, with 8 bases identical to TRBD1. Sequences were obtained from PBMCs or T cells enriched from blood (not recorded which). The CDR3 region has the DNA TGTGCCAGCAGCCTAGGGGGGACAGGCGCCACAGATACGCAGTATTTT. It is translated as CASSLGGTGATDTQYF.